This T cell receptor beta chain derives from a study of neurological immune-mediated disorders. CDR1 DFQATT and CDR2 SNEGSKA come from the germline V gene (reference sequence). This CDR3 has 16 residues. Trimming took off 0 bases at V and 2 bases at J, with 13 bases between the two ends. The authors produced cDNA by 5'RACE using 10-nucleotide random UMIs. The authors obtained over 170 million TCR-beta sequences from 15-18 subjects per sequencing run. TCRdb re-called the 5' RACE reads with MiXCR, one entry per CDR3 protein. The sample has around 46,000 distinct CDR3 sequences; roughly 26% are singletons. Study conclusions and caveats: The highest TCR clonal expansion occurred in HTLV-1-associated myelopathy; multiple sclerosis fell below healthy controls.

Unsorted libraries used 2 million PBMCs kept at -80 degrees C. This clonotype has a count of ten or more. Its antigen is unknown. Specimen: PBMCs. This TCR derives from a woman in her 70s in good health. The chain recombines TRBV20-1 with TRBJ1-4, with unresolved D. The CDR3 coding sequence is TGCAGTGCTAGAGATACGGGTGGTATGACTAATGAAAAACTGTTTTTT. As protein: CSARDTGGMTNEKLFF.